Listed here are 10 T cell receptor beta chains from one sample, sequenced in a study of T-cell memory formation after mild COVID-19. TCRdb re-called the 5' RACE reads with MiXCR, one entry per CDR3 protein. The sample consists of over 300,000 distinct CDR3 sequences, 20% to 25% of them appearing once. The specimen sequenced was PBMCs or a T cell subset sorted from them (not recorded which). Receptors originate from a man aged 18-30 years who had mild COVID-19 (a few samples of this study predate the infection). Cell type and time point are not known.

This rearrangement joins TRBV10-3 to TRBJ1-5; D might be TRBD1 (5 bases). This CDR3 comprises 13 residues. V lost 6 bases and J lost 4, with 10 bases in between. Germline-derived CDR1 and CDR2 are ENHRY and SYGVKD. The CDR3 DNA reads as TGTGCCATCAGGGGGGGGAGTAATCAGCCCCAGCATTTT. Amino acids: CAIRGGSNQPQHF.

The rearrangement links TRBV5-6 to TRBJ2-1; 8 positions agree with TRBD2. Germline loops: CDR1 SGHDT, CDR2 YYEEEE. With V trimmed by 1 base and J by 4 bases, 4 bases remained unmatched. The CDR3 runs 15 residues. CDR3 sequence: CASSLQLADYNEQFF. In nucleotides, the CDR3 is TGTGCCAGCAGCTTGCAACTAGCGGATTACAATGAGCAGTTCTTC. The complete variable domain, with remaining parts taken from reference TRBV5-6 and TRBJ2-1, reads DAGVTQSPTHLIKTRGQQVTLRCSPKSGHDTVSWYQQALGQGPQFIFQYYEEEERQRGNFPDRFSGHQFPNYSSELNVNALLLGDSALYLCASSLQLADYNEQFFGPGTRLTVL.

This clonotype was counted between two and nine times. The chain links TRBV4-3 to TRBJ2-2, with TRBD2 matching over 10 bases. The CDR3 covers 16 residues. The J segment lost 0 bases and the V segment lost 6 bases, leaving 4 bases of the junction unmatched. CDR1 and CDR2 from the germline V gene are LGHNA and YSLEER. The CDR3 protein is CASSWSGGANTGELFF. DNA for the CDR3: TGCGCCAGCAGTTGGAGCGGGGGGGCGAACACCGGGGAGCTGTTTTTT.

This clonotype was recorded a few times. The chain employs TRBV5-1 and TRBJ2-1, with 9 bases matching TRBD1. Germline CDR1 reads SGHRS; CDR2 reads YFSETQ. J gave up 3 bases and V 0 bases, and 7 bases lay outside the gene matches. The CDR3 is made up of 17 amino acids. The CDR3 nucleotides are TGCGCCAGCAGCTTGGGGTTAGGGACAGGGATCTACAATGAGCAGTTCTTC. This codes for CASSLGLGTGIYNEQFF.

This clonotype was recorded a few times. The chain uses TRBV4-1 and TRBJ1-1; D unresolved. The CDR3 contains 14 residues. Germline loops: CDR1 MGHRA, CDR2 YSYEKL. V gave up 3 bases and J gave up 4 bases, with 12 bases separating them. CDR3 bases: TGCGCCAGCAGCCAGGTTTGGGCGCCCACTGAAGCTTTCTTT. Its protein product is CASSQVWAPTEAFF.

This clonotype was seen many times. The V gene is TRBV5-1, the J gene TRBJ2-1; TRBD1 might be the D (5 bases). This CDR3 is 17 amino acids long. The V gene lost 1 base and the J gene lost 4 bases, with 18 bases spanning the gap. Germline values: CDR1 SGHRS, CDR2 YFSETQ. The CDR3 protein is CASSLRNRPTWYNEQFF. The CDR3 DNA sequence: TGCGCCAGCAGCTTGAGAAACAGGCCAACATGGTACAATGAGCAGTTCTTC.

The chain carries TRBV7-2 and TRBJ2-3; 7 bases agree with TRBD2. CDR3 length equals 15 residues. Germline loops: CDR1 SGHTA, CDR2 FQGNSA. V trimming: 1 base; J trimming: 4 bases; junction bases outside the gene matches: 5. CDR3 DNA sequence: TGTGCCAGCAGCTTAGGAGCGGGGCCCCCAGATACGCAGTATTTT. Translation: CASSLGAGPPDTQYF.

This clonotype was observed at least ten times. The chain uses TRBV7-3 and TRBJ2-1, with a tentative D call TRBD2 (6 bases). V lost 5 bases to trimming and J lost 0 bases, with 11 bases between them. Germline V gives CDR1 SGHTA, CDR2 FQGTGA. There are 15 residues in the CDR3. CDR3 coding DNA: TGTGCCAGCAGCCCAGCGGGCAGCTCCTACAATGAGCAGTTCTTC. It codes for CASSPAGSSYNEQFF.

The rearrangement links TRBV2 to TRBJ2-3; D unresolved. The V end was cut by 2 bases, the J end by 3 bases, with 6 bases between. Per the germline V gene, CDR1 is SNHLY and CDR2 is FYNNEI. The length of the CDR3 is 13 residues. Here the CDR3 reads CASSETATDTQYF. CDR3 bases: TGTGCCAGCAGTGAAACCGCGACAGATACGCAGTATTTT. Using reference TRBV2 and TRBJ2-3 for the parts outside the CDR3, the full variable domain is EPEVTQTPSHQVTQMGQEVILRCVPISNHLYFYWYRQILGQKVEFLVSFYNNEISEKSEIFDDQFSVERPDGSNFTLKIRSTKLEDSAMYFCASSETATDTQYFGPGTRLTVL.

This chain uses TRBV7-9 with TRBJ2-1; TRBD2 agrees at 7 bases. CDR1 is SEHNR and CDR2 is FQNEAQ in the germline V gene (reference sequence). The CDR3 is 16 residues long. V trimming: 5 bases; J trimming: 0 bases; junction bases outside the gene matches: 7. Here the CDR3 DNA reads TGTGCCAGCAGCCATACTAGCGCAGGCTCCTACAATGAGCAGTTCTTC. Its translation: CASSHTSAGSYNEQFF.